This T cell receptor (beta chain) was identified during a study of CD8 T cells in Susac syndrome. While CD8+ and CD4+ T cells were isolated negatively, TEMRA cells were enriched by FACS. Random hexamers were used to reverse transcribe the RNA input (about 0.45 to 1 ug). Amplification of TCR beta CDR3 was carried out by immunoSEQ multiplex PCR, which covered 54 Vbeta and 13 Jbeta segments. TCRdb passed the immunoSEQ multiplex PCR reads through MiXCR, listing each CDR3 protein once. The table shows approximately 150,000 distinct CDR3 sequences, with approximately 93% occurring only once. The sequencing sample was made of CD4+ T cells from PBMCs. The source of this sequence is a human donor with multiple sclerosis.

The CDR3 here is CASSLTPGQGNEQFF. The CDR3 DNA reads as TGTGCCAGCAGCCTAACCCCGGGACAGGGCAATGAGCAGTTCTTC. The chain employs TRBV7-6 and TRBJ2-1; 9 bases fit TRBD1. This CDR3 contains 15 residues. Trimming took 5 bases from V and 6 from J; bases not matched to a gene: 8. The germline V gene encodes CDR1 SGHVS and CDR2 FNYEAQ.